What follows are 30 T cell receptor beta chains derived from one specimen sequenced in a study of T cells in Graves' hyperthyroidism and ophthalmopathy. It was RNA transcripts that yielded the amplified TCR beta CDR3 regions. HTBI primers were the set used in a first-round RT-PCR of the TCR CDR3. TCRdb re-analysed the multiplex PCR reads in MiXCR, keeping a single row per CDR3 protein. The table has 150,000 or so distinct CDR3 sequences, roughly 23% seen once; the top ten hold roughly 71%. Sequences were obtained from blood. The receptors here all came from a woman between 50 and 59 years old with Graves' hyperthyroidism that later progressed to Graves' ophthalmopathy.

Comment on this clonotype: This may be a read error: a much more frequent sequence differs by one nucleotide. This rearrangement joins TRBV6-5 to TRBJ2-3; possible D gene TRBD1, 6 bases. The CDR3 is 15 amino acids. The germline CDR1 and CDR2 sequences are MNHEY and SVGAGI. Trimming shortened V by 3 bases and J by 4 bases, and 14 bases separated the two germline ends. The CDR3 protein is CASSYGQKRADTQYF. The CDR3 DNA is TGTGCCAGCAGTTATGGACAGAAGAGGGCAGATACGCAGTATTTT.

V gene TRBV5-4 combines with J gene TRBJ2-7; TRBD1 matches at 7 bases. This CDR3 is 14 amino acids long. J was trimmed by 1 base and V by 4 bases; bases with no gene match: 5. From germline, CDR1 is SGHNT and CDR2 YYREEE (reference sequence). CDR3 nucleotide sequence: TGTGCCAGCAGCCTGGACAGGAGGTCCTACGAGCAGTACTTC. As protein: CASSLDRRSYEQYF.

There are many counts of this clonotype. The chain uses TRBV3-1 and TRBJ2-7; TRBD2 agrees at 7 bases. Trimming took 10 bases from V and 0 from J; bases not matched to a gene: 3. Germline V gene sequence: CDR1 LGHDT, CDR2 YNNKEL (reference sequence). The CDR3 runs to 12 residues. This chain's CDR3 is CATTSDSYEQYF. The CDR3, as DNA: TGTGCCACCACTAGCGACTCCTACGAGCAGTACTTC.

This clonotype was seen many times. The chain uses TRBV3-1 and TRBJ2-5; tentative D call: TRBD1 (6 bases). Looked up from germline, CDR1 is LGHDT and CDR2 is YNNKEL (reference sequence). Deletions cut 2 bases from V and 13 bases from J, with 11 bases between. This CDR3 has 11 residues. This chain's CDR3 is CASSQRDTVYF. Here the CDR3 DNA reads TGTGCCAGCAGCCAACGGGACACCGTGTACTTC.

This clonotype has ten or more counts. The J gene is TRBJ1-1, the V gene TRBV3-1, with TRBD1 matching over 7 bases. Germline CDR1 and CDR2: LGHDT and YNNKEL (reference sequence). This CDR3 has 14 residues. Trimming cost V 7 bases and J 3 bases; bases outside gene matches: 8. The CDR3 region has the DNA TGTGCCAGCACCCCGGGACAGTTGGACACTGAAGCTTTCTTT. Protein: CASTPGQLDTEAFF.

Comment on this clonotype: With a much larger clone just one base away, this may be a read error. The chain couples TRBV6-5 to TRBJ2-7; 14 bases map to TRBD2. This CDR3 region has 16 residues. The V gene end was trimmed by 2 bases and the J gene end by 7 bases; junction bases not matched to a gene: 7. Germline-derived CDR1 and CDR2 are MNHEY and SVGAGI. CDR3 nucleotide sequence: TGTGCCAGCAGTTACCAGGGACTAGCGGGAGCAAATGAGCAGTACTTC. Translated, it gives CASSYQGLAGANEQYF.

This clonotype was found many times. The chain has TRBV10-3 and TRBJ2-7, with D maybe TRBD1 (6 bases). The V gene's germline CDR1 is ENHRY and CDR2 SYGVKD. V lost 3 bases to trimming and J lost 3 bases, with 6 bases between them. This CDR3 contains 12 residues. CDR3 DNA: TGTGCCATCAGTGACAGGGGCTACGAGCAGTACTTC. Amino acid sequence: CAISDRGYEQYF.

This clonotype has ten or more counts. This chain connects TRBV28 to TRBJ2-6, with TRBD1 matching over 7 bases. V shed 7 bases, J shed 1 base, and the junction held 10 bases outside the gene matches. The CDR3 runs to 17 residues. Germline V gene lookup returns CDR1 MDHEN and CDR2 SYDVKM. CDR3 DNA: TGTGCCAGCACTTGGGGGACAGTTTCATCTGGGGCCAACGTCCTGACTTTC. This sequence encodes CASTWGTVSSGANVLTF.

This clonotype was counted many times. This chain links TRBV13 with TRBJ2-5; D might be TRBD2 (6 bases). CDR1 is PRHDT, CDR2 FYEKMQ, per germline (reference sequence). Trimming shortened V by 0 bases and J by 4 bases, and 12 bases separated the two germline ends. This CDR3 region has 15 residues. Here the CDR3 DNA reads TGTGCCAGCAGCTTAGGCGGCGGGGCTGGAGAGACCCAGTACTTC. As protein: CASSLGGGAGETQYF.

This chain connects TRBV5-1 to TRBJ1-2, with D possibly matching TRBD1 (5 bases). Germline V gene sequence: CDR1 SGHRS, CDR2 YFSETQ. The CDR3 has 14 residues. The V end was cut by 3 bases, the J end by 7 bases, with 16 bases between. The CDR3 bases are TGCGCCAGCAGCTCTACCGGGACGGCACCTGGCTACACCTTC. It codes for CASSSTGTAPGYTF.

This chain uses TRBV27 with TRBJ1-6; the D is unclear. Germline V gene data show CDR1 as MNHEY and CDR2 as SMNVEV (reference sequence). The V end lost 6 bases, the J end lost 10 bases, and 10 bases lay between the germline ends. This CDR3 is built from 12 residues. The CDR3 loop is CASSPLSSPLHF. CDR3 coding DNA: TGTGCCAGCAGCCCGCTAAGCTCACCCCTCCACTTT.

This clonotype was observed at least ten times. This chain uses TRBV18 with TRBJ2-3, with TRBD2 matching 10 bases. Trimming cost V 0 bases and J 3 bases; bases outside gene matches: 3. The length of the CDR3 is 16 residues. Germline CDR1 and CDR2: KGHSH and LQKENI. This CDR3 is CASSPPVAGGTDTQYF. DNA of the CDR3: TGTGCCAGCTCACCACCGGTAGCGGGAGGTACAGATACGCAGTATTTT.

The sample holds many counts of this clonotype. V is TRBV5-1 and J is TRBJ1-2, with 7 positions matching TRBD1. The CDR3 totals 14 residues. Trimming cost V 4 bases and J 6 bases; bases outside gene matches: 9. Germline values: CDR1 SGHRS, CDR2 YFSETQ. The CDR3 loop is CASSNQRQGDGYTF. In nucleotides, the CDR3 is TGCGCCAGCAGCAACCAGCGACAGGGAGATGGCTACACCTTC.

The table lists this clonotype with many counts. The gene calls are TRBV24-1 and TRBJ2-5; a possible D gene is TRBD1 (6 bases). V dropped 3 bases and J dropped 3 bases, with 13 bases sitting between them. The germline V gene encodes CDR1 KGHDR and CDR2 SFDVKD. The CDR3 runs to 15 residues. CDR3 sequence (DNA): TGTGCCACCAGTGATCCGGGACACCAAGAAGAGACCCAGTACTTC. Amino acid sequence: CATSDPGHQEETQYF.

In this sample, this clonotype turned up a few times. This rearrangement joins TRBV28 to TRBJ2-3; a weak D match, TRBD1 (6 bases). This CDR3 is built from 15 residues. Germline V gives CDR1 MDHEN, CDR2 SYDVKM. V dropped 6 bases and J dropped 1 base, with 14 bases sitting between them. CDR3 amino acids: CASSRQGPGTDTQYF. Written as DNA, the CDR3 is TGTGCCAGCAGCCGCCAGGGGCCCGGCACAGATACGCAGTATTTT.

This clonotype was detected many times. The chain recombines TRBV2 with TRBJ2-1, with TRBD2 matching 14 bases. This CDR3 comprises 16 residues. The junction had 8 bases not matched to a gene; V was cut back by 5 bases and J by 8 bases. CDR1 and CDR2 (germline): SNHLY, FYNNEI. The CDR3 loop reads CASSYGTSGRTYEQFF. The CDR3 DNA sequence: TGTGCCAGCAGTTATGGGACTAGCGGGAGAACGTATGAGCAGTTCTTC. The full variable domain, its missing parts supplied by reference TRBV2 and TRBJ2-1, is EPEVTQTPSHQVTQMGQEVILRCVPISNHLYFYWYRQILGQKVEFLVSFYNNEISEKSEIFDDQFSVERPDGSNFTLKIRSTKLEDSAMYFCASSYGTSGRTYEQFFGPGTRLTVL.

This clonotype occurred a few times. The chain recombines TRBV7-3 with TRBJ2-2; D gene uncertain. The CDR3 is 14 residues long. Germline CDR1 reads SGHTA; CDR2 reads FQGTGA. Between the trimmed V and J ends, which lost 1 base and 5 bases, there was a span of 8 bases. DNA for the CDR3: TGTGCCAGCAGCTTAAAAAGGGAAACCGGGGAGCTGTTTTTT. This sequence encodes CASSLKRETGELFF.

This clonotype was seen repeatedly, ten times or more. This sequence joins TRBV12-3 or TRBV12-4 and TRBJ2-2, with D perhaps matching TRBD1 or TRBD2 (6 bases each). The CDR3 length is 15 residues. The V end was cut by 8 bases, the J end by 5 bases, with 18 bases between. For the CDR3, the DNA is TGTGCCAGCTTGCTCTTGGGGGCGGGGACCGGGGAGCTGTTTTTT. Translating gives CASLLLGAGTGELFF.

This clonotype was picked up many times. The genes are TRBV5-1 and TRBJ2-1, with a weak D call TRBD1 (6 bases). V gave up 5 bases and J gave up 6 bases, with 21 bases separating them. The CDR3 is 16 residues long. Germline CDR1 reads SGHRS; CDR2 reads YFSETQ. CDR3 nucleotides: TGCGCCAGCAGGCATGGCACTGGGAGACAGGCCAATGAGCAGTTCTTC. Translating it yields CASRHGTGRQANEQFF.

In this sample, this clonotype turned up many times. The gene calls are TRBV20-1 and TRBJ1-6, with D hard to call. V was cut by 1 base and J by 3 bases, with 10 bases left in between. The CDR3 is 15 amino acids. Germline V gene lookup returns CDR1 DFQATT and CDR2 SNEGSKA (reference sequence). CDR3 nucleotides: TGCAGTGCTAGAGGAGACACTCTCTATAATTCACCCCTCCACTTT. Protein sequence: CSARGDTLYNSPLHF.

This clonotype was picked up many times. The gene calls are TRBV12-3 or TRBV12-4 and TRBJ2-5; TRBD1 matches at 8 bases. V dropped 6 bases and J dropped 3; count of bases not matched to a gene: 3. The CDR3 has 13 residues. The CDR3 spells CASRTGDKETQYF. CDR3 in DNA: TGTGCCAGCAGGACAGGGGACAAAGAGACCCAGTACTTC.

The chain employs TRBV28 and TRBJ1-1; D uncertain. Germline loops: CDR1 MDHEN, CDR2 SYDVKM. The V end was cut by 1 base, the J end by 0 bases, with 6 bases between. There are 14 residues in the CDR3. The CDR3 region has the DNA TGTGCCAGCAGTTTATCTGGTATGAACACTGAAGCTTTCTTT. Its protein is CASSLSGMNTEAFF. The full variable domain, in which reference TRBV28 and TRBJ1-1 provide the parts outside the CDR3, is DVKVTQSSRYLVKRTGEKVFLECVQDMDHENMFWYRQDPGLGLRLIYFSYDVKMKEKGDIPEGYSVSREKKERFSLILESASTNQTSMYLCASSLSGMNTEAFFGQGTRLTVV.

This clonotype was picked up many times. The genes are TRBV3-1 and TRBJ2-5, with 8 positions matching TRBD2. This CDR3 is 15 amino acids long. After removal of 4 bases from V and 6 bases from J, the junction contained 10 bases not matched to a gene. Germline V gene data show CDR1 as LGHDT and CDR2 as YNNKEL (reference sequence). CDR3 protein: CASSPDSGRGQTQYF. The DNA of the CDR3 is TGTGCCAGCAGCCCCGACAGCGGGAGAGGGCAGACCCAGTACTTC.

This clonotype was seen ten or more times. V and J are TRBV5-1 and TRBJ2-1, with 9 nucleotides matching TRBD2. The germline V gene encodes CDR1 SGHRS and CDR2 YFSETQ. The CDR3 length is 15 residues. The trim removed 1 base at V and 1 base at J, leaving 0 bases unmatched. DNA of the CDR3: TGCGCCAGCAGCTTGAGCGGGAGGTCCTACAATGAGCAGTTCTTC. It specifies CASSLSGRSYNEQFF.

This clonotype was recorded a few times. V usage is TRBV28 and J usage is TRBJ2-7; D gene ambiguous. Germline V gene lookup returns CDR1 MDHEN and CDR2 SYDVKM. V lost 3 bases and J lost 6, with 12 bases in between. The length of the CDR3 is 13 residues. CDR3: CASSFITKGEQYF. The CDR3 DNA reads TGTGCCAGCAGTTTTATAACCAAAGGCGAGCAGTACTTC.

This clonotype has a count of ten or more. This chain connects TRBV3-1 to TRBJ1-4; possibly TRBD1 for D (5 bases). The CDR3 is 15 residues long. The germline V and J ends were trimmed by 2 bases and 2 bases, with 9 bases remaining between them. The germline V gene encodes CDR1 LGHDT and CDR2 YNNKEL (reference sequence). The CDR3 DNA sequence: TGTGCCAGCAGCCAACGGGGACTCACTAATGAAAAACTGTTTTTT. Amino acid sequence: CASSQRGLTNEKLFF.

This clonotype was detected only a few times. This chain links TRBV5-1 with TRBJ2-6; D ambiguous. CDR3 length: 15 amino acids. From germline, CDR1 is SGHRS and CDR2 YFSETQ. Trimming shortened V by 0 bases and J by 0 bases, and 4 bases separated the two germline ends. The CDR3 sequence is CASSLVRSGANVLTF. The CDR3 coding sequence is TGCGCCAGCAGCTTGGTCCGCTCTGGGGCCAACGTCCTGACTTTC.

This chain joins TRBV7-9 and TRBJ1-5; D not certain. Germline CDR1 and CDR2: SEHNR and FQNEAQ (reference sequence). With 5 bases removed from V and 3 bases from J, the gap between germline ends came to 8 bases. This CDR3 has 13 residues. CDR3 in amino acids: CASSLEPNQPQHF. The CDR3 DNA sequence: TGTGCCAGCAGCCTCGAGCCCAATCAGCCCCAGCATTTT.

This clonotype was detected many times. The chain employs TRBV2 and TRBJ2-7; no reliable D call. Germline loops: CDR1 SNHLY, CDR2 FYNNEI. Trimming took off 2 bases at V and 3 bases at J, with 14 bases between the two ends. The CDR3 consists of 15 residues. The CDR3, as DNA: TGTGCCAGCAGTGAAACCCGGATGGCCCGCTACGAGCAGTACTTC. It codes for CASSETRMARYEQYF.

This clonotype was counted at least ten times. V and J are TRBV30 and TRBJ1-6, with D hard to call. Trimming cost V 7 bases and J 7 bases, with 14 bases left between them. CDR3 length: 13 amino acids. Germline values: CDR1 GTSNPN, CDR2 SVGIG (reference sequence). Here the CDR3 reads CASEEVGNSPLHF. CDR3 bases: TGTGCCTCAGAAGAAGTAGGCAATTCACCCCTCCACTTT. Looking up the rest from reference TRBV30 and TRBJ1-6 gives the full variable domain: SQTIHQWPATLVQPVGSPLSLECTVEGTSNPNLYWYRQAAGRGLQLLFYSVGIGQISSEVPQNLSASRPQDRQFILSSKKLLLSDSGFYLCASEEVGNSPLHFGNGTRLTVT.